This entry is about one TCR beta chain. The data are from a study of control samples from healthy donors and cancer patients. Measured with immunoSEQ multiplex PCR; TCRdb has only the in-frame clones, and not every one. Of over 100,000 clones listed, approximately 92% are singletons. Germline CDR1 SGDLS, CDR2 YYNGEE. The V gene end was trimmed by 2 bases and the J gene end by 8 bases; junction bases not matched to a gene: 5. CDR3 length: 14 amino acids. The source of this sequence is a man younger than 35 in good health. Specimen: blood. The J gene is TRBJ2-1, the V gene TRBV9, with TRBD1 matching 9 bases. The CDR3 spells CASSVGTGRDEQFF. The CDR3, as DNA: TGTGCCAGCAGCGTCGGGACAGGGAGGGATGAGCAGTTCTTC.